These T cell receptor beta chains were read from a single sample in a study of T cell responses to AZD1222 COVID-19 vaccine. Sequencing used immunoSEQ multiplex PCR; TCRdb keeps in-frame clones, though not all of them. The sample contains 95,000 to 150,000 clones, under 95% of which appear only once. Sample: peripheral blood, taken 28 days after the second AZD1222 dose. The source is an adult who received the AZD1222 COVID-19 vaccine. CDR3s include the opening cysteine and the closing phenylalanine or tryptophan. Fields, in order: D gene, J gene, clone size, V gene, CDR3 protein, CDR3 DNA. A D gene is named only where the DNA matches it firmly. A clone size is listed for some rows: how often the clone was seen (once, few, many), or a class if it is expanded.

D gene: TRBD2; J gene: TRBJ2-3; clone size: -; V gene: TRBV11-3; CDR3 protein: CASSPGTSGSTDTQYF; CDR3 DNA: TGTGCCAGCAGCCCGGGGACTAGCGGGTCCACAGATACGCAGTATTTT
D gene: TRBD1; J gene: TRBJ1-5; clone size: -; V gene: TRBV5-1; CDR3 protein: CASTFRTGGQPQHF; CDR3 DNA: TGCGCCAGCACCTTTAGGACAGGGGGTCAGCCCCAGCATTTT
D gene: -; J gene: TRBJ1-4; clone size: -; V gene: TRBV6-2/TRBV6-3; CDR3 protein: CASSSIGTATNEKLFF; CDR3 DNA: TGTGCCAGCAGTTCCATCGGAACCGCAACTAATGAAAAACTGTTTTTT
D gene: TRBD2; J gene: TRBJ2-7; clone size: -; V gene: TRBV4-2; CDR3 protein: CASSQELAGAFEQYF; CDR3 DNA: TGTGCCAGCAGCCAAGAGTTAGCGGGAGCTTTCGAGCAGTACTTC
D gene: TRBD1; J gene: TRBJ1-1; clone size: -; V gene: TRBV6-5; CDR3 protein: CASSYGTENTEAFF; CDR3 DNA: TGTGCCAGCAGTTACGGGACAGAGAACACTGAAGCTTTCTTT
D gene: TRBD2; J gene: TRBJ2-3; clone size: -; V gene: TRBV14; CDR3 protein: CASSSGTSGTDTQYF; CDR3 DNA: TGTGCCAGCAGCAGTGGGACTAGCGGCACAGATACGCAGTATTTT
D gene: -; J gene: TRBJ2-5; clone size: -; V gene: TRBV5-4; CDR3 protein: CASSPGRLPGETQYF; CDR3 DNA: TGTGCCAGCAGCCCGGGAAGACTTCCGGGTGAGACCCAGTACTTC
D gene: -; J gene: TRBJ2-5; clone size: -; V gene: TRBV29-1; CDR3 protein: CSVDKDGETQYF; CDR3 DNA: TGCAGCGTTGATAAGGACGGGGAGACCCAGTACTTC
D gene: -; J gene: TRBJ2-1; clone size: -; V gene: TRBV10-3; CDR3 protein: CASGAGSYNEQFF; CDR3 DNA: TGTGCCTCAGGGGCGGGCTCCTACAATGAGCAGTTCTTC
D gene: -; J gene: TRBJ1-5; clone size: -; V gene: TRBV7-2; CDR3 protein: CASSSSWGSNQPQHF; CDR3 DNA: TGTGCCAGCAGCTCTTCATGGGGGAGCAATCAGCCCCAGCATTTT
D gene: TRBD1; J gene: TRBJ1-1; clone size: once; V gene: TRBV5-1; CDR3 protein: CASSLTGGRTEAFF; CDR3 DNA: TGCGCCAGCAGCTTGACAGGGGGGAGGACTGAAGCTTTCTTT